These 22 T cell receptor beta chains originate from one sample sequenced in a study of cytomegalovirus exposure and HLA in healthy donors. Assay: immunoSEQ multiplex PCR; the TCRdb copy retains only in-frame clones and omits some. This sample has 150,000 to 200,000 clones, with 84% found just once. The sequencing sample was made of PBMCs. Every receptor here comes from a man aged 25 to 40 in good health and CMV-seropositive.

In this sample, this clone turned up a few times. This rearrangement joins TRBV6-5 to TRBJ1-5; 7 positions match TRBD1. There are 14 residues in the CDR3. V dropped 6 bases and J dropped 2; count of bases not matched to a gene: 4. Germline V gene sequence: CDR1 MNHEY, CDR2 SVGAGI. CDR3 bases: TGTGCCAGCAGGCCAGGGGGAGGCAATCAGCCCCAGCATTTT. This codes for CASRPGGGNQPQHF.

This clone was picked up one time. The chain uses TRBV4-2 and TRBJ2-2, with TRBD1 matching 7 bases. With V trimmed by 9 bases and J by 0 bases, 4 bases remained unmatched. CDR1 and CDR2 from the germline V gene are LGHNA and YNFKEQ. The CDR3 covers 14 residues. CDR3 loop: CASRDSPNTGELFF. Here the CDR3 DNA reads TGTGCCAGTAGGGACAGCCCGAACACCGGGGAGCTGTTTTTT.

This chain uses TRBV10-3 with TRBJ1-2; D remains ambiguous. The CDR3 covers 12 residues. Trimming stripped 2 bases from V and 11 bases from J, with 12 bases between. CDR1 and CDR2 from the germline V gene are ENHRY and SYGVKD. CDR3 in DNA: TGTGCCATCAGTGAGGTGGGCGGAGGGTACACCTTC. It is translated as CAISEVGGGYTF.

The rearrangement uses TRBV9 and TRBJ2-1, with D possibly matching TRBD1 (6 bases). The germline V gene encodes CDR1 SGDLS and CDR2 YYNGEE. V lost 0 bases and J lost 8, with 15 bases in between. The CDR3 spans 15 residues. The CDR3 DNA reads TGTGCCAGCAGCGTAGAACAGGGCAGGGGCTATGAGCAGTTCTTC. Translating gives CASSVEQGRGYEQFF. The full variable domain, completed using reference TRBV9 and TRBJ2-1, is DSGVTQTPKHLITATGQRVTLRCSPRSGDLSVYWYQQSLDQGLQFLIQYYNGEERAKGNILERFSAQQFPDLHSELNLSSLELGDSALYFCASSVEQGRGYEQFFGPGTRLTVL.

The chain couples TRBV30 to TRBJ1-1; possible D gene TRBD1, 6 bases. Germline V gene lookup returns CDR1 GTSNPN and CDR2 SVGIG (reference sequence). Trimming pared 2 bases from V and 4 bases from J, leaving 26 bases between. CDR3 size: 18 residues. The CDR3 reads CAWSILWGSGAASTEAFF. The CDR3 DNA is TGTGCCTGGAGTATACTTTGGGGTTCAGGGGCGGCGAGCACTGAAGCTTTCTTT.

The rearrangement links TRBV21-1 to TRBJ2-1; the table's D call, TRBD1, has no DNA check behind it. TRBV21-1 is described as a pseudogene. This CDR3 is built from 16 residues. The CDR3 coding sequence is TGTGCCAGCAGCAAAGGTGGAATGGACAGCTACAATGAGCAGTTCTTC. Translating gives CASSKGGMDSYNEQFF.

The rearrangement links TRBV5-1 to TRBJ2-1; possible D gene TRBD1, 6 bases. Germline-derived CDR1 and CDR2 are SGHRS and YFSETQ. The ends were cut back, 4 bases at V and 10 bases at J, with 12 bases in the middle. This CDR3 has 12 residues. This chain's CDR3 is CASSPDSWEQFF. Here the CDR3 DNA reads TGCGCCAGCAGCCCGGACAGTTGGGAGCAGTTCTTC. The variable domain in full, completed from reference TRBV5-1 and TRBJ2-1, reads KAGVTQTPRYLIKTRGQQVTLSCSPISGHRSVSWYQQTPGQGLQFLFEYFSETQRNKGNFPGRFSGRQFSNSRSEMNVSTLELGDSALYLCASSPDSWEQFFGPGTRLTVL.

This chain uses TRBV5-6 with TRBJ1-5; the D is unclear. Per germline, CDR1 SGHDT and CDR2 YYEEEE. The CDR3 extends over 15 amino acids. V was cut by 1 base and J by 0 bases, with 8 bases left in between. In DNA form, the CDR3 reads TGTGCCAGCAGCTTGAAATTGTATAGCAATCAGCCCCAGCATTTT. This encodes CASSLKLYSNQPQHF.

This clone occurred a few times. This rearrangement joins TRBV28 to TRBJ1-2, with TRBD1 identical over 9 bases. The length of the CDR3 is 14 residues. Trimming cost V 6 bases and J 3 bases; bases outside gene matches: 5. Per the germline V gene, CDR1 is MDHEN and CDR2 is SYDVKM. The chain's CDR3 is CASSGTGRDYGYTF. Here the CDR3 DNA reads TGTGCCAGCAGCGGGACAGGGCGAGACTATGGCTACACCTTC.

The rearrangement links TRBV29-1 to TRBJ1-1; D remains ambiguous. In germline, CDR1 is SQVTM, CDR2 ANQGSEA. Trimming pared 2 bases from V and 3 bases from J, leaving 10 bases between. There are 13 residues in the CDR3. The CDR3 sequence is CSVEIVADTEAFF. The CDR3 DNA sequence: TGCAGCGTTGAAATCGTGGCGGACACTGAAGCTTTCTTT.

V and J are TRBV12-5 and TRBJ2-2; TRBD1 matches 7 bases. After removal of 6 bases from V and 7 bases from J, the junction contained 8 bases not matched to a gene. CDR3 length: 14 residues. Germline values: CDR1 LGHNT, CDR2 FRNRAP. The CDR3 loop reads CASGTGNARGELFF. The DNA of the CDR3 is TGTGCTAGTGGGACAGGGAATGCGCGCGGGGAGCTGTTTTTT. The entire variable domain, with the rest obtained from reference TRBV12-5 and TRBJ2-2, is as follows: DARVTQTPRHKVTEMGQEVTMRCQPILGHNTVFWYRQTMMQGLELLAYFRNRAPLDDSGMPKDRFSAEMPDATLATLKIQPSEPRDSAVYFCASGTGNARGELFFGEGSRLTVL.

J is TRBJ2-3 and V is TRBV9; TRBD2 matches at 11 bases. V lost 3 bases to trimming and J lost 5 bases; unmatched junction nucleotides: 14. The germline CDR1 and CDR2 sequences are SGDLS and YYNGEE. This CDR3 contains 18 residues. CDR3 coding DNA: TGTGCCAGCAGCGGGGCGGCGACTAGCGGGGTCGGCCGAGATACGCAGTATTTT. Amino acid sequence: CASSGAATSGVGRDTQYF.

The sample holds a few counts of this clone. The chain recombines TRBV6-1 with TRBJ2-7, with 10 bases lining up with TRBD1. Trimming at V came to 4 bases and at J to 1 base, leaving 4 bases not matched to a gene. The V gene's germline CDR1 is MNHNS and CDR2 SASEGT. The CDR3 has 15 residues. CDR3 sequence (DNA): TGTGCCAGCAGTGTATTGGGACAGGGGTCCTACGAGCAGTACTTC. This sequence encodes CASSVLGQGSYEQYF.

The gene calls are TRBV5-4 and TRBJ2-7; a possible D gene is TRBD1 (6 bases). The length of the CDR3 is 15 residues. Germline values: CDR1 SGHNT, CDR2 YYREEE (reference sequence). V lost 0 bases and J 1 base, leaving 11 bases between the germline ends. For the CDR3, the DNA is TGTGCCAGCAGCTTGGTAGGACAGAAGTCCTACGAGCAGTACTTC. It is translated as CASSLVGQKSYEQYF. Together with reference TRBV5-4 and TRBJ2-7, the CDR3 gives the full variable domain: ETGVTQSPTHLIKTRGQQVTLRCSSQSGHNTVSWYQQALGQGPQFIFQYYREEENGRGNFPPRFSGLQFPNYSSELNVNALELDDSALYLCASSLVGQKSYEQYFGPGTRLTVT.

In this sample, this clone turned up once. The rearrangement uses TRBV7-2 and TRBJ2-7, with 7 bases fitting TRBD2. Trimming at V came to 0 bases and at J to 3 bases, leaving 2 bases not matched to a gene. There are 14 residues in the CDR3. Germline V lookup: CDR1 SGHTA, CDR2 FQGNSA. CDR3 coding DNA: TGTGCCAGCAGCTTAGCGTCGGGAGGCTACGAGCAGTACTTC. This translates into CASSLASGGYEQYF. The whole variable domain, remainder taken from reference TRBV7-2 and TRBJ2-7, is GAGVSQSPSNKVTEKGKDVELRCDPISGHTALYWYRQSLGQGLEFLIYFQGNSAPDKSGLPSDRFSAERTGGSVSTLTIQRTQQEDSAVYLCASSLASGGYEQYFGPGTRLTVT.

This chain joins TRBV5-6 and TRBJ1-6; 8 nucleotides align to TRBD1. The CDR3 is 14 amino acids. Germline-derived CDR1 and CDR2 are SGHDT and YYEEEE. Unmatched junction bases numbered 2, after V lost 0 bases and J lost 9 bases. The CDR3 DNA follows: TGTGCCAGCAGCTTGGGGCAGGGGGCTTCACCCCTCCACTTT. As protein: CASSLGQGASPLHF.

The chain is built from TRBV5-4 and TRBJ2-1; 7 bases fit TRBD2. Germline lookup yields CDR1 SGHNT and CDR2 YYREEE (reference sequence). The CDR3 has 15 amino acids. The V gene end was trimmed by 3 bases and the J gene end by 3 bases; junction bases not matched to a gene: 6. The CDR3 nucleotides read TGTGCCAGCAGCTCCGGACTAGTCAACTACAATGAGCAGTTCTTC. It specifies CASSSGLVNYNEQFF.

The chain uses TRBV5-4 and TRBJ2-3; 9 bases fit TRBD2. This CDR3 comprises 19 residues. CDR1 and CDR2 (germline): SGHNT, YYREEE (reference sequence). J gave up 0 bases and V 0 bases, and 11 bases lay outside the gene matches. The CDR3 bases are TGTGCCAGCAGCTTGGCCATTGGGCTAGCGGGACTTAGCACAGATACGCAGTATTTT. The encoded protein is CASSLAIGLAGLSTDTQYF.

The chain carries TRBV7-6 and TRBJ1-3; D might be TRBD1 (5 bases). Between the trimmed V and J ends, which lost 2 bases and 8 bases, there was a span of 13 bases. In germline, CDR1 is SGHVS, CDR2 FNYEAQ. The CDR3 length is 14 residues. DNA of the CDR3: TGTGCCAGCAGCTTAAGTACAGGTGGCTACACCATATATTTT. Its translation: CASSLSTGGYTIYF.

In regard to this clone: Other DNA sequences in the same sample also yield this CDR3. The chain recombines TRBV28 with TRBJ1-2; possible D gene TRBD1, 5 bases. Germline V gives CDR1 MDHEN, CDR2 SYDVKM. V was trimmed by 6 bases and J by 4 bases, leaving 12 bases between them. This CDR3 has 13 amino acids. The DNA for the CDR3 is TGTGCCAGCAGCCGGGGGGGAGGCTATGGCTACACCTTC. Translated: CASSRGGGYGYTF.

This clone came up once. The chain is built from TRBV9 and TRBJ1-4; 8 bases agree with TRBD1. The germline V gene has CDR1 SGDLS and CDR2 YYNGEE. J lost 4 bases, V lost 2 bases, and 4 bases had no gene match. The CDR3 runs to 15 residues. The chain's CDR3 is CASSVRDRFNEKLFF. CDR3 in DNA: TGTGCCAGCAGCGTCCGGGACAGGTTTAATGAAAAACTGTTTTTT.

The CDR3 loop reads CASSSTVGYTF. CDR3 DNA: TGTGCCAGCAGCTCCACGGTTGGCTACACCTTC. The chain uses TRBV7-2 and TRBJ1-2; D is unclear. Trimming took 4 bases from V and 7 from J, leaving 7 bases between them. Looked up from germline, CDR1 is SGHTA and CDR2 is FQGNSA. The CDR3 spans 11 residues.